This is a list of T cell receptor beta chains from one sample in a study of blood T cells in healthy people across ages. TCRdb recomputed calls from the 5' RACE reads with MiXCR, one row per CDR3 protein. Altogether about 1 million distinct CDR3 sequences are present, 35% to 50% being singletons, with the ten largest covering approximately 20%. Input material: blood. These receptors were taken from a woman in her sixties or seventies in good health. Each CDR3 is given with its conserved first and last residue. The D gene is left open where the match is weak. Some rows mark clone size as missing; the rest say once, few, many or name a class of expanded clone.

TRBV25-1	few	TRBJ2-5	TRBD1	TGTGCCAGCAGTGGACAGGGGGGAGGACAAGAGACCCAGTACTTC	CASSGQGGGQETQYF
TRBV19	NA	TRBJ2-5	NA	TGTGCCAGCGGGACTCCCGAGACCCAGTACTTC	CASGTPETQYF
TRBV27	few	TRBJ2-7	NA	TGTGCCAGCAGTGGAACCGGGCCAACCTACGAGCAGTACTTC	CASSGTGPTYEQYF
TRBV20-1	NA	TRBJ2-3	TRBD2	TGCAGTGCTAGTCAACTAGCGGGAGACGATACGCAGTATTTT	CSASQLAGDDTQYF
TRBV12-3/TRBV12-4	NA	TRBJ1-5	NA	TGTGCCAGCAGTTTAGGACAGGATAGCAATCAGCCCCAGCATTTT	CASSLGQDSNQPQHF
TRBV4-1	NA	TRBJ2-7	NA	TGCGCCAGCAGCCAAGACGCCGAAACGGGCGAGCAGTACTTC	CASSQDAETGEQYF
TRBV20-1	many	TRBJ2-7	TRBD1	TGCAGTGCCGACGGACAGGGGGCAAACGAGCAGTACTTC	CSADGQGANEQYF
TRBV5-4	NA	TRBJ2-5	NA	TGTGCCAGCAGCTTGGCCCCCCTACAGTGGAATGAGCAGTACTTC	CASSLAPLQWNEQYF
TRBV25-1	NA	TRBJ2-3	NA	TGTGCCAGCAGTTCAAACTTTGCGCAGTATTTT	CASSSNFAQYF
TRBV12-3/TRBV12-4	NA	TRBJ2-3	TRBD2	TGTGCCAGCAAGGGATTAGCGGGAGGGACCACAGATACGCAGTATTTT	CASKGLAGGTTDTQYF
TRBV21-1	NA	TRBJ2-5	NA	TGTGCCAGCAGGGACAGCTGCCAAGAGACCCAGTACTTC	CASRDSCQETQYF
TRBV18	NA	TRBJ1-1	NA	TGTGCCAGCTCACCTCGACCTTCTATCGACGGTGAAGCTTTCTTT	CASSPRPSIDGEAFF
TRBV5-1	NA	TRBJ2-7	TRBD1	TGCGCCAGCAGGGTGGGTTTTGACAGGGGTGAGCAGTACTTC	CASRVGFDRGEQYF
TRBV7-6	few	TRBJ2-3	NA	TGTGCCAGCAGCTCCTTAGCTAGCCGGGCAGATACGCAGTATTTT	CASSSLASRADTQYF
TRBV11-2	NA	TRBJ2-7	TRBD2	TGTGCCAGCAGTTCTAGCGGCGGGGGGATAGACTCCTACGAGCAGTACTTC	CASSSSGGGIDSYEQYF
TRBV5-1	few	TRBJ2-5	NA	TGCGCCAGCAGCTCAGCCGAGGGGGAAGAGACCCAGTACTTC	CASSSAEGEETQYF
TRBV6-2/TRBV6-3	few	TRBJ2-5	NA	TGTGCCAGCAGTTGGTGGGACGACCAAGAGACCCAGTACTTC	CASSWWDDQETQYF
TRBV20-1	NA	TRBJ2-5	TRBD2	TGCAGTGCTAGAGACGCGGGAGTTTCCTCCGAGACCCAGTACTTC	CSARDAGVSSETQYF
TRBV20-1	NA	TRBJ1-2	NA	TGCAGTGCTAGAGATCGGCCAGGGGCTAACTATGGCTACACCTTC	CSARDRPGANYGYTF
TRBV27	few	TRBJ2-6	NA	TGTGCCAGCAGTTTAATAGGAGCTCTGGCGGCCAACGTCCTGACTTTC	CASSLIGALAANVLTF
TRBV28	NA	TRBJ2-7	NA	TGTGCCACCAGGACTACGCTATACGAGCAGTACTTC	CATRTTLYEQYF
TRBV7-9	NA	TRBJ2-5	NA	TGTGCCAGCAGCGCAGGGGTTTACGAGACCCAGTACTTC	CASSAGVYETQYF
TRBV6-1	NA	TRBJ2-5	NA	TGTGCCAGCAGGTTCAGGGACCATGCTCTAGAGACCCAGTACTTC	CASRFRDHALETQYF
TRBV20-1	few	TRBJ1-5	TRBD1	TGCAGTGCTACGACAGGGAGCAATCAGCCCCAGCATTTT	CSATTGSNQPQHF
TRBV5-1	few	TRBJ2-1	TRBD2	TGCGCCAGCAGCTCTCCGGGACTAGGGGCTGAGCAGTTCTTC	CASSSPGLGAEQFF
TRBV2	NA	TRBJ1-1	TRBD1	TGTGCCAGCAGTGAACTTGGACAGGGAAAGAACACTGAAGCTTTCTTT	CASSELGQGKNTEAFF
TRBV3-1	NA	TRBJ2-4	TRBD2	TGTGCCAGCAGCCAATCCCGGTGGGCGGGAGCCAACAATGAGCAGTACTTC	CASSQSRWAGANNEQYF
TRBV20-1	few	TRBJ2-1	NA	TGCAGTGCTAGAGATTGGCTAGCGCGGAGCTCCTACAATGAGCAGTTCTTC	CSARDWLARSSYNEQFF
TRBV27	few	TRBJ1-5	NA	TGTGCCAGCAGTTTATCGGGGAAGGTGGGCAATCAGCCCCAGCATTTT	CASSLSGKVGNQPQHF
TRBV20-1	NA	TRBJ2-1	TRBD2	TGCAGTGCTAGAGGGGGGACTAGCGGGAGCAATGAGCAGTTCTTC	CSARGGTSGSNEQFF
TRBV11-1	NA	TRBJ2-5	TRBD2	TGTACCAGCAGACCGGGACTAGCGGTGTCCGGGGAGACCCAGTACTTC	CTSRPGLAVSGETQYF
TRBV5-1	few	TRBJ2-3	TRBD2	TGCGCCAGCAGCCCCACCTCTAGCGGGAGTGGCACAGATACGCAGTATTTT	CASSPTSSGSGTDTQYF
TRBV14	NA	TRBJ1-2	NA	TGTGCCAGCAGCCAACTATTATTTGGTGGCTACACCTTC	CASSQLLFGGYTF
TRBV14	few	TRBJ2-7	NA	TGTGCCAGCAGTCACAGTCTTACCCCGGGACGGTACTTC	CASSHSLTPGRYF
TRBV6-5	NA	TRBJ2-1	NA	TGTGCCAGCAGTATACAGAGCTCCTACAATGAGCAGTTCTTC	CASSIQSSYNEQFF
TRBV14	NA	TRBJ2-5	TRBD2	TGTGCCAGCAGCCAACTTAGCGGGAGGGCCGCAGAGACCCGGTACTTC	CASSQLSGRAAETRYF
TRBV29-1	many	TRBJ2-4	NA	TGCAGCGTTGAGGGAATAGAGGCCAAAAACATTCAGTACTTC	CSVEGIEAKNIQYF
TRBV28	NA	TRBJ1-6	NA	TGTGCCAGCAGTTTATGGGCTCCGAATTCACCCCTCCACTTT	CASSLWAPNSPLHF
TRBV29-1	few	TRBJ2-7	NA	TGCAGCGTTAGAGGGGAACCTACCTACGAGCAGTACTTC	CSVRGEPTYEQYF
TRBV7-8	NA	TRBJ2-7	NA	TGTGCCAGCAGCTTAGAGGGGGGGGTCGACGAGCAGTACTTC	CASSLEGGVDEQYF
TRBV28	few	TRBJ2-6	NA	TGTGCCAGCAGTTTAATTAGGGGTACCGCTGGGGCCAACGTCCTGACTTTC	CASSLIRGTAGANVLTF